A selection of T cell receptor beta chains follows, all from one sample in a study of T-cell reconstitution after alpha-beta-depleted transplantation in children. TCRdb re-called the PCR reads with MiXCR, one entry per CDR3 protein. In the table there are more than 500,000 distinct CDR3 sequences, around 10% of which are singletons. This specimen consisted of PBMCs, mostly from graft donor cells, obtained 180 days after TCRalphabeta/CD19-depleted stem cell transplant. The receptors were sampled from a female patient under 10 years old who had a stem cell transplant for aplastic anemia, so the T cells may come from the graft donor. Each CDR3 is given with its conserved first and last residue. Each record gives: D gene, clone size, V gene, J gene, CDR3 DNA, CDR3 protein. The D gene is left open where the match is weak. A row's size may be missing; if present it is once, few, many or a size class.

D gene: .; clone size: many; V gene: TRBV5-6; J gene: TRBJ2-3; CDR3 DNA: TGTGCCAGCAGCCCTTGGGGCGGGTATAGCACAGATACGCAGTATTTT; CDR3 protein: CASSPWGGYSTDTQYF
D gene: .; clone size: many; V gene: TRBV24-1; J gene: TRBJ1-2; CDR3 DNA: TGTGCCACCAGTGCCACGGAGGGCTACACCTTC; CDR3 protein: CATSATEGYTF
D gene: TRBD2; clone size: .; V gene: TRBV20-1; J gene: TRBJ2-5; CDR3 DNA: TGCAGTGCTAGTCGAACGCCGGGACTAGCAGAGACCCAGTACTTC; CDR3 protein: CSASRTPGLAETQYF
D gene: TRBD2; clone size: .; V gene: TRBV20-1; J gene: TRBJ2-3; CDR3 DNA: TGCGGCTCTAGCGGGAGGCCCCGCACAGATACGCAGTATTTT; CDR3 protein: CGSSGRPRTDTQYF
D gene: .; clone size: .; V gene: TRBV3-1; J gene: TRBJ2-1; CDR3 DNA: TGTGCCAGCAGCCAAGGGGGGCGGGCGGTCTACAATGAGCAGTTCTTC; CDR3 protein: CASSQGGRAVYNEQFF
D gene: .; clone size: many; V gene: TRBV12-3/TRBV12-4; J gene: TRBJ2-6; CDR3 DNA: TGTGCCAGCAGAGGGTCTGGGGCCAACGTCCTGACTTTC; CDR3 protein: CASRGSGANVLTF
D gene: TRBD2; clone size: many; V gene: TRBV29-1; J gene: TRBJ2-3; CDR3 DNA: TGCAGCGTTGGGGGCGGGAGTAAGGGCGGTACGCAGTATTTT; CDR3 protein: CSVGGGSKGGTQYF
D gene: TRBD1; clone size: few; V gene: TRBV5-1; J gene: TRBJ2-2; CDR3 DNA: TGCGCCAGCAGCTTAGACAGGGAAACCGGGGAGCTGTTTTTT; CDR3 protein: CASSLDRETGELFF
D gene: TRBD2; clone size: few; V gene: TRBV7-7; J gene: TRBJ2-1; CDR3 DNA: TGTGCCAGCAGCTTCTCACTAGCGGGGGTCCGTGAGCAGTTCTTC; CDR3 protein: CASSFSLAGVREQFF
D gene: TRBD1; clone size: few; V gene: TRBV12-3/TRBV12-4; J gene: TRBJ1-1; CDR3 DNA: TGTGCCAGCAGTGCGGGACAGGGGGTCGACGGGGCTTTCTTT; CDR3 protein: CASSAGQGVDGAFF
D gene: .; clone size: few; V gene: TRBV11-2; J gene: TRBJ2-6; CDR3 DNA: TGTGCCAGCCGGACTAGACAGGGGAGTAAGGAGGCGCCTGGGGCCAACGTCCTGACTTTC; CDR3 protein: CASRTRQGSKEAPGANVLTF
D gene: .; clone size: .; V gene: TRBV3-1; J gene: TRBJ2-2; CDR3 DNA: TGTGCCAGCAGCCAAGAGTCCCACACCGGGGAGCTGTTTTTT; CDR3 protein: CASSQESHTGELFF
D gene: .; clone size: few; V gene: TRBV12-3/TRBV12-4; J gene: TRBJ2-3; CDR3 DNA: TGTGCCAGCAGTTTAGCGCGGATCGGCACAGATACGCAGTATTTT; CDR3 protein: CASSLARIGTDTQYF
D gene: TRBD1; clone size: .; V gene: TRBV20-1; J gene: TRBJ2-7; CDR3 DNA: TGCAGTGCTGGACAGGGGACGCGCTACGAGCAGTACTTC; CDR3 protein: CSAGQGTRYEQYF
D gene: .; clone size: many; V gene: TRBV12-3/TRBV12-4; J gene: TRBJ1-1; CDR3 DNA: TGTGCCAGCAGTTTCAGAACAGTGAACACTGAAGCTTTCTTT; CDR3 protein: CASSFRTVNTEAFF
D gene: .; clone size: .; V gene: TRBV30; J gene: TRBJ1-5; CDR3 DNA: TGTGCCTGGAGTGGGGTCTTTAGCAATCAGCCCCAGCATTTT; CDR3 protein: CAWSGVFSNQPQHF
D gene: TRBD2; clone size: .; V gene: TRBV5-1; J gene: TRBJ2-3; CDR3 DNA: TGCGCCAGCACCAGCGGGAATCTTCTACGCACAGATACGCAGTATTTT; CDR3 protein: CASTSGNLLRTDTQYF
D gene: .; clone size: few; V gene: TRBV6-6; J gene: TRBJ1-1; CDR3 DNA: TGTGCCAGCAGCTCACAGGTGACCACTGAAGCTTTCTTT; CDR3 protein: CASSSQVTTEAFF
D gene: .; clone size: many; V gene: TRBV5-1; J gene: TRBJ2-1; CDR3 DNA: TGCGCCAGCAGCCTTGGGGTATGGGAGAAGTCCTACAATGAGCAGTTCTTC; CDR3 protein: CASSLGVWEKSYNEQFF